The present T cell receptor beta chain was sequenced within a study of cytomegalovirus exposure and HLA in healthy donors. Broader study findings: Some TCR beta chains (roughly 160 of them) were listed as cytomegalovirus-associated. Several of the most significant clusters appeared, in a later analysis, to be linked to common viral pathogens. Across all donors, roughly uniform sequencing depth was an assumption of the presence/absence analyses.

The CDR3 extends over 14 amino acids. The germline V gene encodes CDR1 MDHEN and CDR2 SYDVKM. The V gene lost 5 bases and the J gene lost 3 bases, with 14 bases spanning the gap. Comments on this clone: The antigen remains unidentified.

Use of 60 Vbeta and 13 Jbeta primers characterized the PCR. The data were produced by immunoSEQ multiplex PCR, yet TCRdb's version contains in-frame clones alone and is incomplete. This sample has around 150,000 clones; about three quarters occur once, and the top ten carry more than 2.5%. The chain uses TRBV28 and TRBJ2-7; maybe TRBD1 (6 bases). This TCR derives from a young woman in good health and CMV-seronegative. Sample: PBMCs. CDR3: CASSRTGSGYEQYF. Written as DNA, the CDR3 is TGTGCCAGCAGTCGAACAGGGAGCGGCTACGAGCAGTACTTC.